A single sample gave rise to the 3 T cell receptor beta chains below, sequenced in a study of sequential checkpoint blockade in melanoma. Sequencing used immunoSEQ multiplex PCR; TCRdb keeps in-frame clones, though not all of them. The data contain some 9,600 clones, around 80% of them singletons. Treatment defined: randomized to nivolumab then ipilimumab (arm A) or the reverse (arm B). The sample was CD8+ T cells sorted from blood (inferred from file names), taken from a patient given nivolumab and ipilimumab in sequence. The origin of the receptors is a human donor with melanoma.

Within the sample, this clone is large (0.1 to 1%). The rearrangement links TRBV28 to TRBJ1-2; D gene unclear. The germline V and J ends were trimmed by 5 bases and 6 bases, with 13 bases remaining between them. This CDR3 region has 13 residues. CDR1 is MDHEN and CDR2 is SYDVKM in the germline V gene. The CDR3 nucleotides read TGTGCCAGCAGTCCGCCGGGAAGGCATGGCTACACCTTC. This translates into CASSPPGRHGYTF.

V and J are TRBV27 and TRBJ2-7; a possible D gene is TRBD2 (6 bases). The CDR3 extends over 13 amino acids. Trimming cost V 6 bases and J 0 bases, with 9 bases left between them. Germline V lookup: CDR1 MNHEY, CDR2 SMNVEV (reference sequence). DNA for the CDR3: TGTGCCAGCAGGCTAGCGTACTCCTACGAGCAGTACTTC. The encoded protein is CASRLAYSYEQYF.

This clone showed up just once. This chain connects TRBV5-1 to TRBJ2-7; D is perhaps TRBD1 (6 bases). This CDR3 region has 13 residues. Germline V gives CDR1 SGHRS, CDR2 YFSETQ. Trimming took 1 base from V and 4 from J, leaving 9 bases between them. DNA for the CDR3: TGCGCCAGCAGCTTGAGCGGACAGTACGAGCAGTACTTC. Residues: CASSLSGQYEQYF.